Below, 5 T cell receptor beta chains from the same sample are listed, as sequenced in a study of Graves' ophthalmopathy and Graves' hyperthyroidism (dated by TCRdb to 2016 to 2018). Data came from an Illumina HiSeq 2000. For repertoire sequencing, the TCR beta CDR3 regions were amplified from RNA transcripts. The first round of RT-PCR was done with HTBI primers and the Qiagen OneStep RT-PCR kit, and was followed by a second round of multiplex PCR, then size selection and purification. TCRdb took the public reads, trimmed them with fastp at Q25, ran MiXCR for clone calling and kept in-frame beta chains. Rows merge per CDR3 protein into single entries with the most common DNA and genes. The sample table contains about 550,000 distinct CDR3 sequences; only one count was recorded for less than 40% of them. The top ten clonotypes cover around 4.6% of the sample. Sequencing was carried out using peripheral blood or thyroid tissue (not recorded which). The origin of the receptors is an adult man with Graves' hyperthyroidism.

The chain employs TRBV7-8 and TRBJ2-7, with a possible D match to TRBD1 (6 bases). Between the trimmed V and J ends, which lost 6 bases and 3 bases, there was a span of 12 bases. CDR1 and CDR2 from the germline V gene are SGHVS and FQNEAQ. The length of the CDR3 is 13 residues. This chain's CDR3 is CASSLLGHYEQYF. CDR3 DNA: TGTGCCAGCAGTTTATTGGGACACTACGAGCAGTACTTC. The entire variable domain, with the rest obtained from reference TRBV7-8 and TRBJ2-7, is as follows: GAGVSQSPRYKVAKRGQDVALRCDPISGHVSLFWYQQALGQGPEFLTYFQNEAQLDKSGLPSDRFFAERPEGSVSTLKIQRTQQEDSAVYLCASSLLGHYEQYFGPGTRLTVT.

V and J are TRBV12-3 or TRBV12-4 and TRBJ2-5; 8 bases align to TRBD2. This CDR3 contains 14 residues. With V trimmed by 6 bases and J by 2 bases, 5 bases remained unmatched. The CDR3: CASSDGGGQETQYF. CDR3 coding DNA: TGTGCCAGCAGCGACGGGGGGGGACAAGAGACCCAGTACTTC.

About this clonotype: Because it lacks the conserved phenylalanine or tryptophan at the end, this CDR3 is likely a read error. The DNA is omitted, as the CDR3 cannot be located on it reliably, and the CDR3 follows TCRdb's listing. The chain combines TRBV29-1 with TRBJ1-1. Termini included, the CDR3 measures 8 amino acids. In germline, CDR1 is SQVTM, CDR2 ANQGSEA. CDR3: CSVEAGGP.

The chain joins TRBV25-1 to TRBJ1-2; D might be TRBD1 (6 bases). The CDR3 totals 14 residues. With 1 base removed from V and 8 bases from J, the gap between germline ends came to 14 bases. The germline V gene encodes CDR1 MGHDK and CDR2 SYGVNS. CDR3 in DNA: TGTGCCAGCAGTGAATTGGCAGGGGAAGGGGGCTACACCTTC. Translated: CASSELAGEGGYTF.

A remark on this clonotype: Given a much more abundant clone one base away, this may be a read error. The chain employs TRBV25-1 and TRBJ2-3, with TRBD2 identical over 10 bases. Germline V gives CDR1 MGHDK, CDR2 SYGVNS. Trimming at V came to 3 bases and at J to 8 bases, leaving 8 bases not matched to a gene. The CDR3 sequence is 15 residues long. The CDR3 loop is CASSDSSGSPGTQYF. In nucleotides, the CDR3 is TGTGCCAGCAGTGATTCTAGCGGGAGCCCGGGTACGCAGTATTTT.